The 2 T cell receptor beta chains given below trace back to one sample, sequenced in a study of blood T cells in healthy people across ages. For the second PCR, which ran for about 6 to 11 cycles, a sample-barcoded 5' primer and a J-beta primer mix were used. MiXCR, applied by TCRdb to the 5' RACE reads, yields one record per CDR3 protein. Of some 1,500,000 distinct CDR3 sequences in the sample, roughly 43% were seen once. The sequenced sample consisted of blood. The source of these receptors is a young woman in good health.

This clonotype occurred a few times. The chain links TRBV4-3 to TRBJ2-7, with D tentatively TRBD1 or TRBD2 (5 bases each). This CDR3 is built from 15 residues. Looked up from germline, CDR1 is LGHNA and CDR2 is YSLEER. V lost 2 bases to trimming and J lost 2 bases, with 13 bases between them. CDR3 loop: CASSQTGTNPYEQYF. The CDR3 DNA follows: TGCGCCAGCAGCCAAACCGGGACGAACCCCTACGAGCAGTACTTC.

As for this clonotype: A read error may explain this, as a much larger clone is one base away. This chain joins TRBV29-1 and TRBJ1-1; D unclear. The germline V gene encodes CDR1 SQVTM and CDR2 ANQGSEA. The CDR3 covers 14 residues. DNA of the CDR3: TGCATCGTTGAAAGGCAGTCCATGAACACTGAAGCTTTCTTT. Translating gives CIVERQSMNTEAFF.